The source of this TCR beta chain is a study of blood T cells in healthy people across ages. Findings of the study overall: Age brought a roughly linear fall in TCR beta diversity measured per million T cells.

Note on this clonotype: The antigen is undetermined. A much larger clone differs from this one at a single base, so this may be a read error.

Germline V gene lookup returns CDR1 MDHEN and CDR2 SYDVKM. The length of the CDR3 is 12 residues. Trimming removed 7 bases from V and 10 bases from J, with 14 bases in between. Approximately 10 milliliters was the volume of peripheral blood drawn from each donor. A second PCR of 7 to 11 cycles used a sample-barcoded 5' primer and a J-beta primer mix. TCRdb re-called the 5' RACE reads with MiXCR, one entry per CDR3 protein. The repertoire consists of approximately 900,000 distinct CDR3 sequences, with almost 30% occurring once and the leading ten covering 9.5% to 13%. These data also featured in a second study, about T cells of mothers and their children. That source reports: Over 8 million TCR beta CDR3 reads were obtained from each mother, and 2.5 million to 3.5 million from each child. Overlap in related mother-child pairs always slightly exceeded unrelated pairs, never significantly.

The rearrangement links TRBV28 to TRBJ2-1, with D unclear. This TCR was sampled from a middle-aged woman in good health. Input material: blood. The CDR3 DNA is TGTGCCAGCACCGAGGCCTCCTACGAGCAGTTCTTC. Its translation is CASTEASYEQFF.